The T cell receptor (beta chain) described here comes from a study of blood T cells in healthy people across ages. Study as a whole: About one barcoded TCR beta cDNA was captured per two T cells.

A second roughly 7 to 11 cycle PCR used barcoded and J-beta primers. TCRdb reprocessed the 5' RACE reads with MiXCR, giving one entry per CDR3 protein. In the table there are about 640,000 distinct CDR3 sequences, 25% to 30% of which are singletons. Looked up from germline, CDR1 is MGHRA and CDR2 is YSYEKL. The length of the CDR3 is 15 residues. Trimming took 1 base from V and 0 from J; bases not matched to a gene: 0. General study results and limits: Across the age range, TCR beta diversity per million T cells fell in a roughly linear way.

This clonotype was picked up many times. What it binds is unknown. V and J are TRBV4-1 and TRBJ1-5; 7 nucleotides agree with TRBD1. What was sequenced was blood. The origin of this receptor is a woman older than 75 in good health. CDR3 amino acids: CASSQAGGSNQPQHF. The CDR3 DNA reads as TGCGCCAGCAGCCAAGCAGGGGGTAGCAATCAGCCCCAGCATTTT.